In its sample, the clone carrying this TCR beta chain was seen a few times. Its antigen is currently unknown. The data belong to a study of T-cell reconstitution after alpha-beta-depleted transplantation in children. Study results and limitations: When one year had passed after transplant, most T-cell counts and diversity came from newly produced T cells. Recipient T cells and thymic progenitors that survived gave rise to the high TCRbeta diversity observed at day 60 in some patients.

This CDR3 spans 18 amino acids. Preparation of the TCRbeta library used unique molecular identifiers. TCRdb re-called the PCR reads with MiXCR, one entry per CDR3 protein. This table holds fewer than 550,000 distinct CDR3 sequences, over 10% found once. The V and J genes are TRBV12-3 or TRBV12-4 and TRBJ2-1; TRBD2 aligns across 16 bases. The starting material was PBMCs, mostly from graft donor cells, obtained 180 days after TCRalphabeta/CD19-depleted stem cell transplant. The clonotype comes from a female patient between 2 and 15 years old who had a stem cell transplant for aplastic anemia, so the T cells may come from the graft donor. The CDR3 reads CTISKGLAGGPIHNEQFF. The CDR3 DNA follows: TGTACCATCAGCAAGGGACTAGCGGGAGGGCCAATTCACAATGAGCAGTTCTTC.